This T cell receptor beta chain appears in the sequencing data of a study of regulatory T cells in long-lasting Graves disease. TCR beta libraries were built with iRepertoire HTBI primers and Arm-PCR of CDR3 regions. From the multiplex PCR reads, TCRdb called clonotypes with MiXCR, one entry per CDR3 protein. The table records about 540,000 distinct CDR3 sequences, 13% of them present only once. Documented time point: newly diagnosed GD, antithyroid drugs for less than 3 months. The TCR library was made from RNA extracted from PBMCs. This clonotype appeared many times. Germline loops: CDR1 MDHEN, CDR2 SYDVKM. The CDR3 totals 15 residues. With 5 bases clipped from V and 1 base from J, the junction kept 6 bases outside the gene matches. These same data were also listed under a study on T cells in Graves' hyperthyroidism and ophthalmopathy. According to that study: Separating ophthalmopathy from stable hyperthyroidism was achieved by a 13 V-J model.

This sequence joins TRBV28 and TRBJ2-7; 9 nucleotides match TRBD1. The receptor's source is a man aged 30 to 39 with Graves disease. The specimen comprised peripheral blood mononuclear cells (PBMCs), sampled at new diagnosis, from a patient treated with antithyroid drugs. The CDR3 region has the DNA TGTGCCAGCAGTCAACCGGGACAGGGTTCCTACGAGCAGTACTTC. It translates to CASSQPGQGSYEQYF.